This TCR beta chain was identified during a study of blood T cell repertoires in COVID-19. This clone came up a few times. Method: immunoSEQ multiplex PCR; TCRdb's copy keeps in-frame clones and lacks some. The table records 380,000 or so clones, roughly 86% of them present only once. V was pared by 4 bases and J by 6 bases, with 9 bases of the junction left unmatched. Germline V gene sequence: CDR1 SGHRS, CDR2 YFSETQ. The CDR3 is 15 residues long. This chain connects TRBV5-1 to TRBJ1-4, with TRBD1 matching 7 bases. The sequence was collected from a human donor with acute or convalescent COVID-19. The donor label of this sample is uncertain. The sample was peripheral blood. CDR3 in amino acids: CASSLHRGGDEKLFF. The CDR3 region has the DNA TGCGCCAGCAGCCTCCACAGGGGAGGAGATGAAAAACTGTTTTTT.